Presented here are 32 T cell receptor beta chains from one specimen sequenced in a study of shared clonotypes between healthy human individuals (dated by TCRdb to 2018 to 2021). Libraries were built with the immunoSEQ multiplex PCR assay. Sourced from immuneACCESS, this table was stored by TCRdb with only in-frame sequences that have V and J called. A share of the clones is absent; for the studies checked, an unresolved V gene accounts for under half, and the remainder has no known explanation. For this sample the table gives roughly 2.2 million clones, of which approximately 95% were detected only once. The top ten constitute about 0.41% of the sample. The specimen sequenced was naive CD4+ T cells from PBMCs. Taken with the paper, the label for cell subset or site translates to: CD45RA+ positively selected. These receptors all stem from a man aged 18 to 29 in good health. Some clones in this sample may be carry-over from other donors' samples.

The J gene is TRBJ2-1, the V gene TRBV7-2; 10 bases fit TRBD2. Germline loops: CDR1 SGHTA, CDR2 FQGNSA. Trimming took 2 bases from V and 3 from J; bases not matched to a gene: 1. This CDR3 spans 15 amino acids. CDR3: CASSLTSGNYNEQFF. The CDR3 region has the DNA TGTGCCAGCAGCTTAACTAGCGGGAACTACAATGAGCAGTTCTTC.

The V call is TRBV10-1, the J call TRBJ2-5; 8 positions agree with TRBD1. Germline V gene lookup returns CDR1 WNHNN and CDR2 SYGVQD (reference sequence). The ends lost 6 bases at V and 1 base at J; junction bases unmatched: 4. The CDR3 is made up of 14 amino acids. This chain's CDR3 is CASRPDRGQETQYF. Written as DNA, the CDR3 is TGCGCCAGCAGGCCAGACAGGGGCCAAGAGACCCAGTACTTC.

The chain joins TRBV7-9 to TRBJ1-5; D might be TRBD1 (5 bases). This CDR3 spans 15 amino acids. Per germline, CDR1 SEHNR and CDR2 FQNEAQ (reference sequence). V was trimmed by 5 bases and J by 4 bases, leaving 15 bases between them. The CDR3 bases are TGTGCCAGCAGCCCCGGGGGGGGAATGAATCAGCCCCAGCATTTT. This encodes CASSPGGGMNQPQHF.

This chain joins TRBV7-8 and TRBJ2-1; unclear D gene. Germline lookup yields CDR1 SGHVS and CDR2 FQNEAQ. Trimming cost V 5 bases and J 1 base, with 15 bases left between them. There are 16 residues in the CDR3. The CDR3 bases are TGTGCCAGCAGCACCCGGACCAGCAAGTCCTACAATGAGCAGTTCTTC. Translation gives CASSTRTSKSYNEQFF.

The genes are TRBV30 and TRBJ2-1; TRBD2 aligns across 11 bases. J lost 1 base, V lost 2 bases, and 10 bases had no gene match. The CDR3 has 18 residues. CDR1 and CDR2 (germline): GTSNPN, SVGIG (reference sequence). The CDR3 DNA follows: TGTGCCTGGAGTATCTTAGCGGGAGGGCGTGGGTCCTACAATGAGCAGTTCTTC. It translates to CAWSILAGGRGSYNEQFF.

The chain uses TRBV28 and TRBJ1-4; weak D call: TRBD1 (6 bases). Germline values: CDR1 MDHEN, CDR2 SYDVKM. The ends were cut back, 6 bases at V and 8 bases at J, with 19 bases in the middle. CDR3 size: 15 residues. CDR3 residues: CASSAGGAGEEKLFF. Written as DNA, the CDR3 is TGTGCCAGCAGCGCGGGGGGGGCAGGAGAGGAAAAACTGTTTTTT.

The chain uses TRBV5-8 and TRBJ2-2; D unresolved. CDR1 is SGHTS, CDR2 YDEGEE, per germline. The CDR3 length is 14 residues. V lost 10 bases to trimming and J lost 6 bases, with 19 bases between them. Written as DNA, the CDR3 is TGTGCCCTAGGCCGAAGCAGTATGGCCGGGGAGCTGTTTTTT. Amino acids: CALGRSSMAGELFF.

A remark on this clone: Different DNA sequences within this sample yield the same CDR3. The CDR3 loop is CASSPAGGDTQYF. The CDR3 DNA reads as TGTGCCAGCAGCCCTGCGGGGGGGGATACGCAGTATTTT. The gene calls are TRBV4-2 and TRBJ2-3, with TRBD2 matching 9 bases. The junction had 2 bases not matched to a gene; V was cut back by 4 bases and J by 6 bases. The CDR3 runs 13 residues. CDR1 is LGHNA and CDR2 is YNFKEQ in the germline V gene.

The chain is built from TRBV4-2 and TRBJ1-5, with D unclear. The CDR3 is 15 amino acids. Looked up from germline, CDR1 is LGHNA and CDR2 is YNFKEQ. V lost 2 bases and J lost 6, with 14 bases in between. CDR3 sequence reads: CASSQSNRGAQPQHF. In DNA, the CDR3 is TGTGCCAGCAGCCAATCCAACAGAGGCGCTCAGCCCCAGCATTTT.

The chain recombines TRBV5-4 with TRBJ1-2; 9 nucleotides match TRBD1. This CDR3 contains 17 residues. V shed 2 bases and J 2 bases; nucleotides not matched to a gene: 10. CDR1 is SGHNT, CDR2 YYREEE, per germline (reference sequence). In DNA form, the CDR3 reads TGTGCCAGCAGCTTTGCCACCGGGACAGGGAGAAACTATGGCTACACCTTC. Translated, it gives CASSFATGTGRNYGYTF.

This chain joins TRBV19 and TRBJ1-1, with D possibly TRBD1 on 5 matching bases. The CDR3 runs to 17 residues. Between the trimmed V and J ends, which lost 4 bases and 5 bases, there was a span of 23 bases. CDR1 and CDR2 (germline): LNHDA, SQIVND (reference sequence). The CDR3 DNA reads as TGTGCCAGTAGTACCCAACCGTTTTCGGGGGGTGGAACTGAAGCTTTCTTT. As protein: CASSTQPFSGGGTEAFF.

This chain links TRBV6-6 with TRBJ1-1; D is perhaps TRBD1 (5 bases). The CDR3 extends over 14 amino acids. The ends were cut back, 6 bases at V and 0 bases at J, with 11 bases in the middle. Germline V CDR1 and CDR2: MNHNY, SVGAGI (reference sequence). CDR3 sequence (DNA): TGTGCCAGCAGGATGGGGGGATTGAACACTGAAGCTTTCTTT. The encoded protein is CASRMGGLNTEAFF.

Worth noting for this clone: Additional DNA sequences in this sample encode the identical CDR3. V gene TRBV5-4 combines with J gene TRBJ1-5; maybe TRBD1 (6 bases). The CDR3 is made up of 14 amino acids. CDR1 SGHNT and CDR2 YYREEE come from the germline V gene (reference sequence). Between the trimmed V and J ends, which lost 2 bases and 1 base, there was a span of 7 bases. CDR3 amino acids: CASSFQGSNQPQHF. The CDR3 DNA follows: TGTGCCAGCAGCTTCCAGGGGAGCAATCAGCCCCAGCATTTT.

The V and J genes are TRBV5-5 and TRBJ1-5; D unresolved. CDR3 length: 16 residues. V gave up 5 bases and J gave up 6 bases, with 21 bases separating them. The germline V gene encodes CDR1 SGHKS and CDR2 YYEKEE (reference sequence). The CDR3 nucleotides are TGTGCCAGCAGTTCCTTGATTGGAGGGTCTCGTCAGCCCCAGCATTTT. Translated, it gives CASSSLIGGSRQPQHF.

This clone was seen once. The chain carries TRBV9 and TRBJ2-7, with D possibly being TRBD2 (5 bases). CDR1 is SGDLS, CDR2 YYNGEE, per germline. The CDR3 loop spans 14 amino acids. Trimming removed 3 bases from V and 2 bases from J, with 12 bases in between. The CDR3 here is CASSAHDGTYEQYF. In DNA form, the CDR3 reads TGTGCCAGCAGCGCCCACGACGGGACCTACGAGCAGTACTTC.

This chain uses TRBV18 with TRBJ2-1; 8 positions agree with TRBD1. Germline-derived CDR1 and CDR2 are KGHSH and LQKENI. The CDR3 extends over 14 amino acids. After removal of 6 bases from V and 5 bases from J, the junction contained 6 bases not matched to a gene. The CDR3 loop is CASSPDRANNEQFF. CDR3 nucleotides: TGTGCCAGCTCCCCGGACAGGGCTAACAATGAGCAGTTCTTC.

In nucleotides, the CDR3 is TGTGCCAGCAGTGGAAGGGCCCTGAATCAGCCCCAGCATTTT. Residues: CASSGRALNQPQHF. This chain joins TRBV2 and TRBJ1-5; D not certain. The CDR3 sequence is 14 residues long. Germline assignment: CDR1 SNHLY and CDR2 FYNNEI. Trimming pared 4 bases from V and 4 bases from J, leaving 11 bases between.

This clone has only a few counts. The genes are TRBV7-3 and TRBJ1-1; D gene ambiguous. The CDR3 loop spans 14 amino acids. V dropped 2 bases and J dropped 3 bases, with 10 bases sitting between them. Germline CDR1 is SGHTA and CDR2 is FQGTGA. CDR3 in DNA: TGTGCCAGCAGCTTAGGTGCCAGGCACACTGAAGCTTTCTTT. Protein sequence: CASSLGARHTEAFF. Based on the CDR3 plus reference TRBV7-3 and TRBJ1-1, the full variable domain is GAGVSQTPSNKVTEKGKYVELRCDPISGHTALYWYRQSLGQGPEFLIYFQGTGAADDSGLPNDRFFAVRPEGSVSTLKIQRTERGDSAVYLCASSLGARHTEAFFGQGTRLTVV.

J is TRBJ2-6 and V is TRBV6-6; D is undetermined. With 2 bases removed from V and 0 bases from J, the gap between germline ends came to 8 bases. The germline gives CDR1 MNHNY, CDR2 SVGAGI (reference sequence). The CDR3 has 16 residues. The CDR3 sequence is CASSYGQTSGANVLTF. DNA of the CDR3: TGTGCCAGCAGTTACGGGCAGACCTCTGGGGCCAACGTCCTGACTTTC.

V and J are TRBV30 and TRBJ2-6; 9 bases line up with TRBD1. V shed 8 bases, J shed 2 bases, and the junction held 10 bases outside the gene matches. Germline loops: CDR1 GTSNPN, CDR2 SVGIG (reference sequence). This CDR3 contains 16 residues. The DNA of the CDR3 is TGTGCCGAAAGGACAGGGGAGGTCCCTGGGGCCAACGTCCTGACTTTC. It translates to CAERTGEVPGANVLTF.

In regard to this clone: Distinct nucleotide sequences in the sample also encode this CDR3. The chain's CDR3 is CASSLDRANEQFF. CDR3 nucleotide sequence: TGCGCCAGCAGCTTAGACAGGGCAAATGAGCAGTTCTTC. The gene calls are TRBV5-1 and TRBJ2-1; 7 bases fit TRBD1. J lost 7 bases, V lost 2 bases, and 3 bases had no gene match. Germline V gene lookup returns CDR1 SGHRS and CDR2 YFSETQ. The CDR3 sequence is 13 residues long.

This clone was counted once. The chain recombines TRBV5-4 with TRBJ2-5; 9 positions agree with TRBD1. V was clipped by 4 bases and J by 5 bases; unmatched bases: 9. Germline V gene sequence: CDR1 SGHNT, CDR2 YYREEE (reference sequence). This CDR3 has 15 amino acids. The CDR3 loop reads CASSLKTGGGETQYF. Written as DNA, the CDR3 is TGTGCCAGCAGCCTTAAGACAGGGGGTGGGGAGACCCAGTACTTC.

The chain couples TRBV21-1 to TRBJ2-3; the D segment call TRBD1 is taken from the table without a DNA check. TRBV21-1 is flagged as a pseudogene. This CDR3 region has 14 residues. The CDR3 spells CASSTFRGPDTQYF. The CDR3 nucleotides read TGTGCCAGCAGCACTTTCAGGGGGCCAGATACGCAGTATTTT.

This chain connects TRBV11-2 to TRBJ2-1, with D perhaps TRBD2 (6 bases). The CDR3 spans 15 residues. V was trimmed by 3 bases and J by 6 bases, leaving 15 bases between them. The V gene's germline CDR1 is SGHAT and CDR2 FQNNGV. The CDR3 bases are TGTGCCAGCAGCTTGACTAGGGCATTGAGCAATGAGCAGTTCTTC. Amino acid sequence: CASSLTRALSNEQFF.

This chain links TRBV5-1 with TRBJ2-2; 7 nucleotides align to TRBD1. V shed 7 bases, J shed 0 bases, and the junction held 9 bases outside the gene matches. Per the germline V gene, CDR1 is SGHRS and CDR2 is YFSETQ. CDR3 length: 16 residues. CDR3 nucleotides: TGCGCCAGCGGGCGAGGGGGCCCTACGAACACCGGGGAGCTGTTTTTT. This sequence encodes CASGRGGPTNTGELFF.

The count of this clone is one. V gene TRBV28 combines with J gene TRBJ2-4, with D uncertain. The CDR3 runs to 15 residues. V lost 4 bases and J 1 base, leaving 11 bases between the germline ends. Germline V gene data show CDR1 as MDHEN and CDR2 as SYDVKM. CDR3 protein: CASSSLTVAKNIQYF. DNA for the CDR3: TGTGCCAGCAGTTCGCTGACGGTGGCCAAAAACATTCAGTACTTC.

To note about this clone: Within the sample, other DNA sequences also encode this same CDR3. The genes are TRBV6-6 and TRBJ1-5; maybe TRBD1 (5 bases). V was clipped by 5 bases and J by 1 base, with 9 bases between them. The CDR3 runs to 14 residues. Looked up from germline, CDR1 is MNHNY and CDR2 is SVGAGI (reference sequence). The CDR3 region is CASSPGPSNQPQHF. The DNA of the CDR3 is TGTGCCAGCAGTCCGGGACCCAGCAATCAGCCCCAGCATTTT.

J is TRBJ2-7 and V is TRBV11-2; 11 bases map to TRBD2. CDR1 is SGHAT, CDR2 FQNNGV, per germline. There are 16 residues in the CDR3. V dropped 3 bases and J dropped 3; count of bases not matched to a gene: 7. The CDR3 sequence: CASSLASGRYGYEQYF. The DNA of the CDR3 is TGTGCCAGCAGCTTGGCTAGCGGGAGGTACGGCTACGAGCAGTACTTC.

This clone was observed a few times. The chain is built from TRBV7-9 and TRBJ1-2; 11 nucleotides match TRBD1. This CDR3 spans 14 amino acids. V dropped 5 bases and J dropped 7; count of bases not matched to a gene: 6. CDR1 is SEHNR, CDR2 FQNEAQ, per germline (reference sequence). CDR3 in amino acids: CASSTWDRGSGYTF. The CDR3 DNA reads TGTGCCAGCAGCACGTGGGACAGGGGGTCTGGCTACACCTTC.

This rearrangement joins TRBV18 to TRBJ1-2, with TRBD1 as a possible D gene (6 bases). Germline CDR1 reads KGHSH; CDR2 reads LQKENI. This CDR3 contains 15 residues. Trimming took off 0 bases at V and 7 bases at J, with 15 bases between the two ends. The CDR3, as DNA: TGTGCCAGCTCACCACCGGGGGGCGCGGAGGTTGGCTACACCTTC. Its translation is CASSPPGGAEVGYTF.

This chain connects TRBV11-2 to TRBJ1-1, with TRBD1 matching 8 bases. In germline, CDR1 is SGHAT, CDR2 FQNNGV. Trimming took 3 bases from V and 1 from J; bases not matched to a gene: 10. CDR3 length: 17 amino acids. The CDR3: CASSFQAGQGANTEAFF. The CDR3 region has the DNA TGTGCCAGCAGCTTTCAGGCAGGGCAGGGGGCGAACACTGAAGCTTTCTTT. Complete variable domain (other parts from reference TRBV11-2 and TRBJ1-1): EAGVAQSPRYKIIEKRQSVAFWCNPISGHATLYWYQQILGQGPKLLIQFQNNGVVDDSQLPKDRFSAERLKGVDSTLKIQPAKLEDSAVYLCASSFQAGQGANTEAFFGQGTRLTVV.

V and J are TRBV7-2 and TRBJ2-5, with TRBD1 matching over 7 bases. Germline CDR1 SGHTA, CDR2 FQGNSA. J was trimmed by 4 bases and V by 5 bases; bases with no gene match: 4. The CDR3 has 13 residues. In DNA, the CDR3 is TGTGCCAGCAGCCTCAGGGGGTCAGAGACCCAGTACTTC. Protein product: CASSLRGSETQYF.